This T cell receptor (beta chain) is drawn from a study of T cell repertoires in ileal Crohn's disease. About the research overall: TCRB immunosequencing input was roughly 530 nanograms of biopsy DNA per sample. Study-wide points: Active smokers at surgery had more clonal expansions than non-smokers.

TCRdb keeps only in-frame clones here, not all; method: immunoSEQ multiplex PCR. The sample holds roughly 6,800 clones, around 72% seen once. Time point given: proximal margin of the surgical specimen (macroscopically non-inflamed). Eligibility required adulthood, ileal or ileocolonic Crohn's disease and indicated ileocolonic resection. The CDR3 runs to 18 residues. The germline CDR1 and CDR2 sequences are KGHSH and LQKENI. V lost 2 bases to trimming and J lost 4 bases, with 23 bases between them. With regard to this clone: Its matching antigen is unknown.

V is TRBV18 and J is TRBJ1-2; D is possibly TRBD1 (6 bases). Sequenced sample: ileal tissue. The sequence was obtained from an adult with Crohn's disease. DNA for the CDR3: TGTGCCAGCTCACCAGTTCGGAGTGCGGGGGGCGAGGGCTATGGCTACACCTTC. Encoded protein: CASSPVRSAGGEGYGYTF.